Listed below are T cell receptor beta chains from one sample, sequenced in a study of blood T cell repertoires in COVID-19. TCRdb's copy holds only in-frame clones and misses some; the assay was immunoSEQ multiplex PCR. The sample records about 230,000 clones, 89% being singletons. Input material: PBMCs or T cells enriched from blood (not recorded which). These receptors all come from a woman aged 25 to 39 with acute COVID-19. CDR3s include the opening cysteine and the closing phenylalanine or tryptophan.

j_call cdr3_length v_call cdr3_aa
TRBJ1-2 12 TRBV4-2 CASSQEGLGYTF
TRBJ2-5 15 TRBV7-2 CASSLIPGYQETQYF
TRBJ2-7 16 TRBV5-1 CASSLAGAGLSYEQYF
TRBJ1-5 14 TRBV6-5 CATGQGLSDQPQHF
TRBJ1-2 14 TRBV7-2 CASSLGRGLGGYTF
TRBJ1-2 15 TRBV5-1 CASSSARQGGYGYTF
TRBJ2-7 14 TRBV4-2 CASSQGTTIYEQYF
TRBJ2-5 17 TRBV9 CASSAEGLAGGQETQYF
TRBJ1-6 13 TRBV24-1 CASQRQHNSPLHF
TRBJ2-7 14 TRBV28 CASSRGGGTYEQYF
TRBJ1-4 15 TRBV5-6 CASSLAYTTNEKLFF
TRBJ1-2 16 TRBV15 CATSSPRDNPNRGYTF
TRBJ2-3 17 TRBV13 CASSLWRLAGGTDTQYF
TRBJ1-2 15 TRBV7-9 CASSLAARIAYGYTF
TRBJ1-4 15 TRBV9 CASSPMGREREKLFF